This is a list of T cell receptor beta chains from one sample in a study of shared clonotypes between healthy human individuals. Assay used: immunoSEQ multiplex PCR; TCRdb lists only in-frame clones, some missing. The sample holds 600,000 to 800,000 clones; around 77% are singletons and the top ten take about 1.7%. Sequenced: memory CD4+ T cells sorted from blood. The source of these receptors is a woman aged 25-40 years in good health. Each CDR3 is given with its conserved first and last residue. A D gene is named only where the DNA matches it firmly. The size entry is marked missing in some rows and otherwise reads once, few, many or a size class.

TRBJ1-1 | TRBV5-1 | - | - | TGCGCCAGCAGCTTGGAAACCCCACCGGGCACTGAAGCTTTCTTT | CASSLETPPGTEAFF
TRBJ2-7 | TRBV28 | - | - | TGTGCCAGCAGTTTATCCCCCCGCCAAAACTACGAGCAGTACTTC | CASSLSPRQNYEQYF
TRBJ2-2 | TRBV5-8 | few | - | TGTGCCAGCAGTCCCGGGACACCTCTCGCCGGGGAGCTGTTTTTT | CASSPGTPLAGELFF
TRBJ2-1 | TRBV5-1 | - | TRBD2 | TGCGCCAGCAGCCCCGGACTAGCGGGAGGGCTAGGGAATGAGCAGTTCTTC | CASSPGLAGGLGNEQFF
TRBJ2-5 | TRBV27 | - | - | TGTGCCAGCAGCCCGTCCTGGGGGGTGGAGACCCAGTACTTC | CASSPSWGVETQYF
TRBJ2-7 | TRBV7-9 | - | - | TGTGCCAGCAGCTTAGCGGGCCTAACCTACGAGCAGTACTTC | CASSLAGLTYEQYF
TRBJ2-6 | TRBV6-5 | - | - | TGTGCCAGCAGTTATCTCTCTGGGGCCAACGTCCTGACTTTC | CASSYLSGANVLTF
TRBJ2-7 | TRBV5-1 | few | - | TGCGCCAGCAGCTTGGGGGAGATCGGCCACGAGCAGTACTTC | CASSLGEIGHEQYF
TRBJ2-1 | TRBV10-1 | - | TRBD2 | TGCGCCAGCAGTGTGTCCCTAGCGGGAGGCGTCTACAATGAGCAGTTCTTC | CASSVSLAGGVYNEQFF
TRBJ2-7 | TRBV14 | - | - | TGTGCCAGCAGCTTCACTAGTTCCTACGAGCAGTACTTC | CASSFTSSYEQYF
TRBJ1-2 | TRBV30 | - | - | TGTGCCTGGAGTGGACTCCCTATCCATGGCTACACCTTC | CAWSGLPIHGYTF
TRBJ2-7 | TRBV14 | - | - | TGTGCCAGCAGCCGATGGGGGGAGCAGTACTTC | CASSRWGEQYF
TRBJ1-1 | TRBV28 | - | TRBD1 | TGTGCCACCCTACCCAATGACAGGGGGCTAAACGCTGAAGCTTTCTTT | CATLPNDRGLNAEAFF
TRBJ2-6 | TRBV19 | - | - | TGTGCCAGTAGTAGTGGGAACCTGAGTCCTCTCTCTGGGGCCAACGTCCTGACTTTC | CASSSGNLSPLSGANVLTF
TRBJ2-7 | TRBV30 | - | - | TGTGCCTGGAGTGGTGGCGGGGCCATCTACGAGCAGTACTTC | CAWSGGGAIYEQYF
TRBJ2-7 | TRBV19 | - | - | TGTGCCAGTAGCCGCCCTTATAGCGGAACCTACGAGCAGTACTTC | CASSRPYSGTYEQYF
TRBJ1-5 | TRBV19 | few | - | TGTGCCAGTCAGACGGACGCTAGCAATCAGCCCCAGCATTTT | CASQTDASNQPQHF
TRBJ1-2 | TRBV12-5 | - | - | TGTGCTAGTGGTTTGGTAACCGGATCGGGACAAGTAGGGGGCTACACCTTC | CASGLVTGSGQVGGYTF
TRBJ2-3 | TRBV7-9 | - | TRBD2 | TGTGCCAGCAGCGAAATAGCGGGAGGGGGCACAGATACGCAGTATTTT | CASSEIAGGGTDTQYF
TRBJ2-7 | TRBV6-1 | - | - | TGTGCCAGCAGCACGCGGGGGCAGGACGAGCAGTACTTC | CASSTRGQDEQYF
TRBJ2-1 | TRBV5-1 | many | TRBD2 | TGCGCCAGCAGCTTGGAGTCTAGCGGCTACAATGAGCAGTTCTTC | CASSLESSGYNEQFF
TRBJ2-1 | TRBV28 | - | TRBD2 | TGTGCCAGCACCCGGGCGGGAGGGTTCAATGAGCAGTTCTTC | CASTRAGGFNEQFF
TRBJ2-6 | TRBV5-4 | few | - | TGTGCCAGCAGCTTGGCCTCACAGCTCTCTGGGGCCAACGTCCTGACTTTC | CASSLASQLSGANVLTF